This TCR beta chain was documented in a study of blood T cell repertoires in COVID-19. The overall study: The United States, Italy and Spain supplied acute and convalescent COVID-19 samples. The cDNA or gDNA used as material had been derived from T cells, B-cell-depleted T cells, or PBMCs.

Original processing notes: Estimated nucleated cell counts came from reference gene primer amplification. The data were produced by immunoSEQ multiplex PCR, yet TCRdb's version contains in-frame clones alone and is incomplete. The DNA gave D and trimming, while V, J and clone size come from that table. In the table there are 250,000 or so clones, 65% to 85% of which are singletons. Per the germline V gene, CDR1 is LGHDT and CDR2 is YNNKEL (reference sequence). The ends were cut back, 4 bases at V and 6 bases at J, with 15 bases in the middle. The CDR3 is 15 residues long. The sample taken for sequencing was peripheral blood. This chain joins TRBV3-1 (or the pseudogene TRBV3-2) and TRBJ1-4, with D maybe TRBD1 (6 bases). This clonotype was obtained from a human donor in a cohort sampled during active COVID-19. The CDR3 region is CASSLHRAGDEKLFF. CDR3 coding DNA: TGTGCCAGCAGCCTTCACAGGGCTGGCGATGAAAAACTGTTTTTT.